The clone carrying this T cell receptor beta chain showed up many times. Antigen unknown. Treatment of any kind had been given to no patient before thyroid surgery. This sample was taken from a study of metastatic and nonmetastatic thyroid tumors. Study observations and caveats: It was reportedly found that TCR beta diversity was significantly higher in malignant thyroid tumors than in benign nodules, a difference seen in both blood and tumor samples.

J lost 4 bases, V lost 6 bases, and 3 bases had no gene match. The germline V gene has CDR1 LGHNT and CDR2 FRNRAP. The CDR3 loop spans 14 amino acids. TCRdb re-called clones via MiXCR from the PCR reads. The sample contains 30,000 to 40,000 clones, less than 15% of which appear only once. V and J are TRBV12-5 and TRBJ2-2, with TRBD1 matching 9 bases. Sequencing was carried out using blood. The receptor was isolated from a female donor with papillary thyroid cancer or a benign thyroid nodule (not recorded which). Some clones in this sample may be carry-over from other donors' samples. The CDR3 is CASGWDRATGELFF. In DNA form, the CDR3 reads TGTGCTAGTGGCTGGGACAGGGCCACCGGGGAGCTGTTTTTT.